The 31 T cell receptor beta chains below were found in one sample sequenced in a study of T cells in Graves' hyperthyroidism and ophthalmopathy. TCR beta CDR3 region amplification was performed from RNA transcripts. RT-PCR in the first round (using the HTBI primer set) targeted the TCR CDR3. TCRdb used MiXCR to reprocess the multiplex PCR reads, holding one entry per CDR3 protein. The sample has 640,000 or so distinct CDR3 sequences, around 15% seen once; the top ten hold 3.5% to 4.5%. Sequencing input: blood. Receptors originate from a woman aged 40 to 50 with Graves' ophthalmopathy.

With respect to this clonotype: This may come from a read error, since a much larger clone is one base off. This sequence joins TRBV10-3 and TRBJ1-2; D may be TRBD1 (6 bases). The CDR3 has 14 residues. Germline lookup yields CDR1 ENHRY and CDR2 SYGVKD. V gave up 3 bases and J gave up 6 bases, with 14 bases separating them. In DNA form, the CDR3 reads TGTGCCATCAGTGACGAGGCAGGGGATAATGGCTACACCTTC. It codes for CAISDEAGDNGYTF.

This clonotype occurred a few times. The CDR3 coding sequence is TGTGCCAGCAGTTCTCAGATGTCTGGAAACACCATATATTTT. The encoded protein is CASSSQMSGNTIYF. The genes are TRBV7-2 and TRBJ1-3; no clear D. The length of the CDR3 is 14 residues. Per germline, CDR1 SGHTA and CDR2 FQGNSA. With 6 bases removed from V and 1 base from J, the gap between germline ends came to 10 bases.

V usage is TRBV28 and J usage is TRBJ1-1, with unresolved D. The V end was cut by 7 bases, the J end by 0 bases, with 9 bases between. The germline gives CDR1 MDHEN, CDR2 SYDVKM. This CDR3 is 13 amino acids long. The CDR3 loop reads CASIPPLNTEAFF. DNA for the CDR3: TGTGCCAGCATCCCACCTTTGAACACTGAAGCTTTCTTT.

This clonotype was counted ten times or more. The chain's CDR3 is CASRGRDGESYEQYF. The CDR3 DNA sequence: TGTGCCAGCAGAGGAAGGGACGGAGAGTCCTACGAGCAGTACTTC. J is TRBJ2-7 and V is TRBV2, with D tentatively TRBD1 or TRBD2 (5 bases each). The CDR3 has 15 amino acids. Trimming cost V 6 bases and J 1 base, with 16 bases left between them. The germline V gene has CDR1 SNHLY and CDR2 FYNNEI.

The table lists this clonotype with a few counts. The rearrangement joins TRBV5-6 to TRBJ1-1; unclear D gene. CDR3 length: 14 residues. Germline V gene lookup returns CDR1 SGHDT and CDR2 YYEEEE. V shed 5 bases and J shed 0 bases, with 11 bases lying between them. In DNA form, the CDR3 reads TGTGCCAGCAGTCAACTAGAATTGAACACTGAAGCTTTCTTT. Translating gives CASSQLELNTEAFF.

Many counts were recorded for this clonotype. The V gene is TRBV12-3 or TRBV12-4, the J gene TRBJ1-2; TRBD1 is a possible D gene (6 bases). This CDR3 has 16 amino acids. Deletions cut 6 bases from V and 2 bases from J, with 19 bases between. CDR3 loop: CASRLGQGQGNYGYTF. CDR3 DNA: TGTGCCAGCAGACTAGGCCAGGGACAAGGGAACTATGGCTACACCTTC.

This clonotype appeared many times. CDR3 in DNA: TGTGCCAGCACCCCGATGTATGGGGAGCAGTACTTC. Its protein is CASTPMYGEQYF. This chain links TRBV12-3 or TRBV12-4 with TRBJ2-7; no clear D. Trimming took off 7 bases at V and 7 bases at J, with 14 bases between the two ends. The CDR3 length is 12 residues.

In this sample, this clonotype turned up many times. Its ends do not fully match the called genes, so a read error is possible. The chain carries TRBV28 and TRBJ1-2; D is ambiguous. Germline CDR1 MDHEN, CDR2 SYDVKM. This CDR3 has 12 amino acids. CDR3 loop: CASTLGRDSYTF. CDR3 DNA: TGTGCCAGCACTTTAGGGCGGGATAGCTACACCTTC.

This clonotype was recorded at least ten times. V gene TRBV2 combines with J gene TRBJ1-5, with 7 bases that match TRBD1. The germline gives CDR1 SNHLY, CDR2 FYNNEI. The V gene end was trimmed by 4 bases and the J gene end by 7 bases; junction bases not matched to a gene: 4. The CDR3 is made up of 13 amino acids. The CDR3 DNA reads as TGTGCCAGCAGTGGAGGGACAGACCAGCCCCAGCATTTT. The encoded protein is CASSGGTDQPQHF.

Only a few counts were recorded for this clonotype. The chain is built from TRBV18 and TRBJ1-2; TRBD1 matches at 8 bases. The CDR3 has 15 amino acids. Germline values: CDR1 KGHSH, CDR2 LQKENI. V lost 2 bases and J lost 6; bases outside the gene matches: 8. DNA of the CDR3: TGTGCCAGCTCACCAAACACAGGGGGAAAGGATGGCTACACCTTC. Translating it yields CASSPNTGGKDGYTF.

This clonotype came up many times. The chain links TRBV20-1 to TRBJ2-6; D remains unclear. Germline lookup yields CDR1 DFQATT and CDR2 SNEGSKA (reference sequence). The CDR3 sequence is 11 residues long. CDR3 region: CSFLGANVLTF. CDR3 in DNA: TGCAGCTTCCTTGGGGCCAACGTCCTGACTTTC.

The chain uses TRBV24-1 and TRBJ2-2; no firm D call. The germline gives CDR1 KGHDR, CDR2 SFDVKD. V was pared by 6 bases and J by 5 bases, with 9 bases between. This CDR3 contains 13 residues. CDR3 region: CATSLVGTGELFF. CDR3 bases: TGTGCCACCAGTCTCGTAGGGACCGGGGAGCTGTTTTTT.

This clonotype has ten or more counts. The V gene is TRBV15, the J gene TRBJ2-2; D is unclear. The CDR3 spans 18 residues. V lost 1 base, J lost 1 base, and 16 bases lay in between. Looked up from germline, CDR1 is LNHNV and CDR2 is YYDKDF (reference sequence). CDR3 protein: CATSRVDPRRLNTGELFF. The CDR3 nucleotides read TGTGCCACCAGCAGAGTAGACCCAAGGCGGCTGAACACCGGGGAGCTGTTTTTT.

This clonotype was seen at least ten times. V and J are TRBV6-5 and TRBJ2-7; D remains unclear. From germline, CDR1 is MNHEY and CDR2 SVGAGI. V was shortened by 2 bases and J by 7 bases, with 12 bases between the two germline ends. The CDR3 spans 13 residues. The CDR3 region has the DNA TGTGCCAGCAGTTACGGACCTAAGGGTGAGCAGTACTTC. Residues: CASSYGPKGEQYF.

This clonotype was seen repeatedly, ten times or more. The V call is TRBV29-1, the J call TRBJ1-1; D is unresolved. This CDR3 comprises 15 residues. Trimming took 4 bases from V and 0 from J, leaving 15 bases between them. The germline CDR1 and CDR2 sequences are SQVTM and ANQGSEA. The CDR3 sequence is CSVVLADNMNTEAFF. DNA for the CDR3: TGCAGCGTTGTTTTGGCGGATAACATGAACACTGAAGCTTTCTTT.

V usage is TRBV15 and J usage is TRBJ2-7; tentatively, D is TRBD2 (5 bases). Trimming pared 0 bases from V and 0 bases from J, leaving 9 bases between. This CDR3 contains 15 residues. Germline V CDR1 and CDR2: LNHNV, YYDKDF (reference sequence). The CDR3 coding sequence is TGTGCCACCAGCAGAGAAGGGAGAGGCTCCTACGAGCAGTACTTC. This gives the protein CATSREGRGSYEQYF.

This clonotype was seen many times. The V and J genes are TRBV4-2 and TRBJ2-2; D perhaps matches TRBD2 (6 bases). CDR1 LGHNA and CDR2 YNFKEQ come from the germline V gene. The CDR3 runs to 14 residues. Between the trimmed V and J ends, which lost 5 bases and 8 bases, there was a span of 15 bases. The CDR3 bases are TGTGCCAGCAGCATCAGGGCGGGAAAAGGGGAGCTGTTTTTT. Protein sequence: CASSIRAGKGELFF.

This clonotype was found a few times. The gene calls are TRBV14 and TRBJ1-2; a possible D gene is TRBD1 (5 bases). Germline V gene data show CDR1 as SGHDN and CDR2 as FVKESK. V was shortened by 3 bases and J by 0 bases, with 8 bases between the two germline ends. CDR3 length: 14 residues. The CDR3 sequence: CASSQTGANYGYTF. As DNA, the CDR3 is TGTGCCAGCAGCCAGACGGGGGCTAACTATGGCTACACCTTC.

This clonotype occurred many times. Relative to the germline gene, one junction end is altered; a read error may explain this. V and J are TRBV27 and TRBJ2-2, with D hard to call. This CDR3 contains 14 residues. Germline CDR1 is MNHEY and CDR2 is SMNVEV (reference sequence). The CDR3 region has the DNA TGTGCCAGCAGCTTATTCTCTGTGGTTGGGGAGCTGTTTTTT. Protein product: CASSLFSVVGELFF.

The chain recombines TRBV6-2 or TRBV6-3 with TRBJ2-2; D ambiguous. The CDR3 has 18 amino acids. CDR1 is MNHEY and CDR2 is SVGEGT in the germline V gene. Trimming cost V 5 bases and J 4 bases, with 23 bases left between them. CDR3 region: CASSPNPGPRIGTGELFF. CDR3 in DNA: TGTGCCAGCAGTCCCAATCCCGGCCCGCGGATTGGCACCGGGGAGCTGTTTTTT.

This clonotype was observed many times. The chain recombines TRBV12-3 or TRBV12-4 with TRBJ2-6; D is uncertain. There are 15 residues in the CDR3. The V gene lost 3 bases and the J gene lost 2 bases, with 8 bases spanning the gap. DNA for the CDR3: TGTGCCAGCAGTTTCTCCGGACCTGGGGCCAACGTCCTGACTTTC. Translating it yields CASSFSGPGANVLTF.

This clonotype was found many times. CDR3 region: CASSLGTFSGNTIYF. CDR3 bases: TGCGCCAGCAGCTTGGGCACCTTCTCTGGAAACACCATATATTTT. The chain combines TRBV5-1 with TRBJ1-3; D gene uncertain. The CDR3 has 15 amino acids. V was cut by 0 bases and J by 0 bases, with 7 bases left in between. Germline values: CDR1 SGHRS, CDR2 YFSETQ.

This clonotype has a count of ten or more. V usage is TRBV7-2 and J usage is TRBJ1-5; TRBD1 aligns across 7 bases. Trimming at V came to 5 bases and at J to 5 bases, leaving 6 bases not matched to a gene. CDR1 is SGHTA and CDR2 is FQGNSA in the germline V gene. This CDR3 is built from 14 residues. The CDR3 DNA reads TGTGCCAGCAGCCCTCAGGGGGGGGATCAGCCCCAGCATTTT. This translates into CASSPQGGDQPQHF.

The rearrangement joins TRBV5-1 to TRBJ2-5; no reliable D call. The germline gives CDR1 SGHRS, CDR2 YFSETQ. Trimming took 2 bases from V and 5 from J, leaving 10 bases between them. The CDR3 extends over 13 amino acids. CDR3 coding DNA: TGCGCCAGCAGCTTTGGTCCCGGGGAGACCCAGTACTTC. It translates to CASSFGPGETQYF.

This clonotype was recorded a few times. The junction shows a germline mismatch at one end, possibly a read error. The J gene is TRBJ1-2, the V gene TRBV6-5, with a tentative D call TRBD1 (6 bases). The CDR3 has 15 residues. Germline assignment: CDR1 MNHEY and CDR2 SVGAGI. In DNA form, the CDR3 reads TGTGCCGGCAGTTACTCGGGGGGGCGGAACTATGGCTACACCTTC. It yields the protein CAGSYSGGRNYGYTF.

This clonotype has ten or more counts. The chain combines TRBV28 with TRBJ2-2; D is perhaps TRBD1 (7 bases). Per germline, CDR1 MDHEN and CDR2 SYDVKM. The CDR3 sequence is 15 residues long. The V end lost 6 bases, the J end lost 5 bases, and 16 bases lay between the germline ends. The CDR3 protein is CASRLGAGGTGELFF. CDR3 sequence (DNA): TGTGCCAGCAGATTGGGGGCAGGGGGGACCGGGGAGCTGTTTTTT.

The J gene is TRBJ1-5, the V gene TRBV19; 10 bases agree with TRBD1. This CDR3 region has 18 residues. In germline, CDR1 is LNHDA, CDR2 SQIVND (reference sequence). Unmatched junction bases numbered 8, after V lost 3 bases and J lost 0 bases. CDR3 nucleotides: TGTGCCAGTAGTATGTGGCAGGGACAGGGGTATAGCAATCAGCCCCAGCATTTT. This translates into CASSMWQGQGYSNQPQHF.

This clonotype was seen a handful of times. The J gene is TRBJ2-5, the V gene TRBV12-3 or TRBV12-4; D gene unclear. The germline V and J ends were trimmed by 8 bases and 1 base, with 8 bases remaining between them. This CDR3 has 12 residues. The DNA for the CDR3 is TGTGCCAGCGCTGAGTCCCAAGAGACCCAGTACTTC. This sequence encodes CASAESQETQYF.

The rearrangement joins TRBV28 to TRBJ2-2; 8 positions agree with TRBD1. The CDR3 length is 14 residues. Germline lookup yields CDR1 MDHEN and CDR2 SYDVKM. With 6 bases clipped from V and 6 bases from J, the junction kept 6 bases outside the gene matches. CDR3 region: CASSQDREPGELFF. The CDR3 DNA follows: TGTGCCAGCAGCCAGGACAGGGAACCCGGGGAGCTGTTTTTT.

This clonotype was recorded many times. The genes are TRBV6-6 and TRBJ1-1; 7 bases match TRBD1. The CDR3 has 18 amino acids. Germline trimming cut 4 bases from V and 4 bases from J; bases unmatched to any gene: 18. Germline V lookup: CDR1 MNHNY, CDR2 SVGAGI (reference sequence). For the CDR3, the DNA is TGTGCCAGCAGTTCGTTAAGTCCCGGGACAGATGTGGGCACTGAAGCTTTCTTT. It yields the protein CASSSLSPGTDVGTEAFF.

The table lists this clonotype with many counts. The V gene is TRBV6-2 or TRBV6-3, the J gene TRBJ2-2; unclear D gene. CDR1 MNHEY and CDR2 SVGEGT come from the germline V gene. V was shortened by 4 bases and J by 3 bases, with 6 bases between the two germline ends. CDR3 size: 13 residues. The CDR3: CASSSTHTGELFF. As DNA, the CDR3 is TGTGCCAGCAGTTCTACCCACACCGGGGAGCTGTTTTTT.